The 16 T cell receptor beta chains presented below share a single source sample, sequenced in a study of blood T cell repertoires in COVID-19. TCRdb keeps only in-frame clones here, not all; method: immunoSEQ multiplex PCR. The sample lists around 63,000 clones; roughly 78% were seen once. The material sequenced was peripheral blood. These TCRs come from a human donor in a cohort sampled during active COVID-19.

This clone turned up a few times. This chain uses TRBV28 with TRBJ2-3; D remains ambiguous. V gave up 6 bases and J gave up 1 base, with 20 bases separating them. This CDR3 comprises 17 residues. Germline V gene lookup returns CDR1 MDHEN and CDR2 SYDVKM. For the CDR3, the DNA is TGTGCCAGCAGCAGCGACCGGAGTGTTCGGGGCACAGATACGCAGTATTTT. Its translation is CASSSDRSVRGTDTQYF.

As for this clone: Germline is not matched at one junction end, which may reflect a read error. The V gene is TRBV6-6, the J gene TRBJ2-7; 8 bases align to TRBD2. CDR3 size: 15 residues. CDR1 is MNHNY, CDR2 SVGAGI, per germline (reference sequence). The CDR3 coding sequence is TGTGCCAGCAGTGACTCTAGCGGGCGCGCCTACGAGCAGTACTTC. Its protein is CASSDSSGRAYEQYF.

The CDR3 here is CASSTGQGFYEQFF. CDR3 sequence (DNA): TGTGCCAGCAGTACCGGACAGGGGTTTTATGAGCAGTTCTTC. This chain joins TRBV6-6 and TRBJ2-1; TRBD1 matches 9 bases. CDR1 and CDR2 from the germline V gene are MNHNY and SVGAGI (reference sequence). The CDR3 totals 14 residues. V shed 5 bases and J 8 bases; nucleotides not matched to a gene: 7.

The count of this clone is one. The chain has TRBV2 and TRBJ2-7, with TRBD2 as a possible D gene (6 bases). Germline CDR1 and CDR2: SNHLY and FYNNEI. The CDR3 extends over 15 amino acids. The V and J ends lost 11 bases and 0 bases respectively, with 20 bases between them. The CDR3 sequence: CASFPGERSSYEQYF. The CDR3 DNA follows: TGTGCCTCCTTTCCGGGGGAGCGCAGCTCCTACGAGCAGTACTTC. Full variable domain (remainder filled in from reference TRBV2 and TRBJ2-7): EPEVTQTPSHQVTQMGQEVILRCVPISNHLYFYWYRQILGQKVEFLVSFYNNEISEKSEIFDDQFSVERPDGSNFTLKIRSTKLEDSAMYFCASFPGERSSYEQYFGPGTRLTVT.

The table lists this clone with a few counts. CDR3 sequence reads: CASSVEGAGNTIYF. The CDR3 bases are TGTGCCAGCAGCGTAGAAGGGGCTGGAAACACCATATATTTT. J is TRBJ1-3 and V is TRBV9, with D possibly being TRBD1 (5 bases). Trimming took 0 bases from V and 2 from J, leaving 6 bases between them. The CDR3 totals 14 residues. The germline V gene has CDR1 SGDLS and CDR2 YYNGEE.

The rearrangement uses TRBV27 and TRBJ1-4; D perhaps matches TRBD1 (6 bases). The germline gives CDR1 MNHEY, CDR2 SMNVEV (reference sequence). The CDR3 sequence is 16 residues long. V was shortened by 4 bases and J by 0 bases, with 12 bases between the two germline ends. The CDR3 bases are TGTGCCAGCAGTTATACAGGGAGGGCAACTAATGAAAAACTGTTTTTT. Its translation is CASSYTGRATNEKLFF.

This clone was seen a handful of times. The chain employs TRBV2 and TRBJ2-7; 11 nucleotides match TRBD1. CDR1 SNHLY and CDR2 FYNNEI come from the germline V gene. V dropped 6 bases and J dropped 2; count of bases not matched to a gene: 6. CDR3 length: 15 amino acids. CDR3 nucleotide sequence: TGTGCCAGCAGGGCCCCGGGACAGGGGGCCTACGAGCAGTACTTC. Translation: CASRAPGQGAYEQYF.

This chain uses TRBV6-1 with TRBJ1-5, with D maybe TRBD1 (6 bases). The CDR3 length is 11 residues. The V gene's germline CDR1 is MNHNS and CDR2 SASEGT. With 3 bases removed from V and 16 bases from J, the gap between germline ends came to 13 bases. The CDR3 is CASSDRQAKHF. CDR3 in DNA: TGTGCCAGCAGTGATAGACAGGCGAAACATTTT.

This clone was counted once. The rearrangement joins TRBV7-9 to TRBJ1-1, with TRBD1 matching 8 bases. The CDR3 runs 14 residues. Germline trimming cut 4 bases from V and 10 bases from J; bases unmatched to any gene: 11. The germline V gene encodes CDR1 SEHNR and CDR2 FQNEAQ (reference sequence). The CDR3, as DNA: TGTGCCAGCAGCTCCGACAGGGGACGTTCCGGAGCTTTCTTT. Translating gives CASSSDRGRSGAFF. Full variable domain (outside the CDR3, taken from reference TRBV7-9 and TRBJ1-1): DTGVSQNPRHKITKRGQNVTFRCDPISEHNRLYWYRQTLGQGPEFLTYFQNEAQLEKSRLLSDRFSAERPKGSFSTLEIQRTEQGDSAMYLCASSSDRGRSGAFFGQGTRLTVV.

This clone appeared a few times. The rearrangement links TRBV28 to TRBJ1-1; D is perhaps TRBD1 (5 bases). The germline CDR1 and CDR2 sequences are MDHEN and SYDVKM. Trimming left V 6 bases short and J 1 base short, with 12 bases between. The CDR3 runs 14 residues. The CDR3 region has the DNA TGTGCCAGCAGCTATCCCGGGGGGAACACTGAAGCTTTCTTT. This codes for CASSYPGGNTEAFF.

The gene calls are TRBV18 and TRBJ1-1; the D gene is possibly TRBD1 (6 bases). Germline V gene lookup returns CDR1 KGHSH and CDR2 LQKENI. Trimming removed 3 bases from V and 3 bases from J, with 11 bases in between. CDR3 length equals 14 residues. For the CDR3, the DNA is TGTGCCAGCTCACCGTCTCAGGGGTACACTGAAGCTTTCTTT. Amino acid sequence: CASSPSQGYTEAFF.

This clone has just one count. The chain recombines TRBV5-1 with TRBJ2-1; D unresolved. CDR1 and CDR2 (germline): SGHRS, YFSETQ. The V and J ends lost 3 bases and 5 bases respectively, with 6 bases between them. The CDR3 sequence is 12 residues long. The CDR3 region has the DNA TGCGCCAGCAGCTCGAACAACAATGAGCAGTTCTTC. Its translation: CASSSNNNEQFF. Together with reference TRBV5-1 and TRBJ2-1, the CDR3 gives the full variable domain: KAGVTQTPRYLIKTRGQQVTLSCSPISGHRSVSWYQQTPGQGLQFLFEYFSETQRNKGNFPGRFSGRQFSNSRSEMNVSTLELGDSALYLCASSSNNNEQFFGPGTRLTVL.

This chain connects TRBV6-2 or TRBV6-3 to TRBJ1-2; 11 bases are a match to TRBD1. The CDR3 contains 15 residues. Germline CDR1 reads MNHEY; CDR2 reads SVGEGT. Trimming took 6 bases from V and 4 from J; bases not matched to a gene: 7. The CDR3 DNA reads as TGTGCCAGCAGCTATAGGACAGGGGGCGCCTATGGCTACACCTTC. Translated: CASSYRTGGAYGYTF.

V is TRBV20-1 and J is TRBJ2-7; 13 nucleotides agree with TRBD2. CDR1 is DFQATT and CDR2 is SNEGSKA in the germline V gene (reference sequence). The CDR3 contains 15 residues. V shed 3 bases and J 5 bases; nucleotides not matched to a gene: 7. CDR3 nucleotides: TGCAGTGCTAGTGGGGGACTAGCGGGGCCTCACGAGCAGTACTTC. Encoded protein: CSASGGLAGPHEQYF.

The rearrangement links TRBV7-2 to TRBJ2-1, with D possibly TRBD2 on 6 matching bases. Trimming cost V 2 bases and J 1 base, with 9 bases left between them. Germline V gene lookup returns CDR1 SGHTA and CDR2 FQGNSA. The CDR3 is 15 amino acids. CDR3 sequence reads: CASSLFSGSYNEQFF. CDR3 bases: TGTGCCAGCAGCTTATTTAGCGGATCCTACAATGAGCAGTTCTTC.

V gene TRBV27 combines with J gene TRBJ1-3; TRBD1 matches 7 bases. Looked up from germline, CDR1 is MNHEY and CDR2 is SMNVEV (reference sequence). Trimming cost V 0 bases and J 4 bases; bases outside gene matches: 6. The CDR3 totals 16 residues. CDR3 residues: CASSLSVPGQGNTIYF. In nucleotides, the CDR3 is TGTGCCAGCAGTTTATCCGTCCCGGGACAGGGAAACACCATATATTTT.